These T cell receptor beta chains were read from a single sample in a study of shared T cell receptors in the human thymus. Using immunoSEQ multiplex PCR, the repertoire was profiled, and TCRdb retains in-frame clones only, with some absent. The sample lists 600,000 to 900,000 clones, 70% to 90% occurring once. These sequences were also reported in another study, on human thymus T cells.

What was sequenced was thymocytes. Receptors were obtained from a girl under two years old with a congenital heart defect. Each CDR3 is given with its conserved first and last residue. D genes are given only for firm matches. Clone size is shown for a subset of rows, as once, few, many or a class of expanded clone.

D	length	size	J	V	DNA	CDR3
NA	21	NA	TRBJ1-3	TRBV2	TGTGCCAGCAGCGAGGCCAGCACCTTGACAGGTTGGGTGCACTCTGGAAACACCATATATTTT	CASSEASTLTGWVHSGNTIYF
TRBD1	13	NA	TRBJ2-1	TRBV10-1	TGCGCCAGACGGACAGGGGGCTACAATGAGCAGTTCTTC	CARRTGGYNEQFF
TRBD2	16	NA	TRBJ2-5	TRBV11-2	TGTGCCAGCAATCCCCCCGGGGGGGTAGGGATAAAGACCCAGTACTTC	CASNPPGGVGIKTQYF
TRBD1	13	NA	TRBJ1-1	TRBV19	TGTGCCAGTAGCCGGACAGGGAACACTGAAGCTTTCTTT	CASSRTGNTEAFF
NA	19	NA	TRBJ1-3	TRBV4-1	TGCGCCAGCAGCCAAGATAGGGCGGCAGGGGCTGTCTCTGGAAACACCATATATTTT	CASSQDRAAGAVSGNTIYF
TRBD1	15	few	TRBJ2-5	TRBV13	TGTGCCAGCAGCTTAAGCCGGGACAGGGCAGAGACCCAGTACTTC	CASSLSRDRAETQYF
TRBD2	17	few	TRBJ2-3	TRBV27	TGTGCCAGCAGTTTCGCCCTAGCGGGGGGGTGGGCAGATACGCAGTATTTT	CASSFALAGGWADTQYF
NA	15	NA	TRBJ2-1	TRBV5-6	TGTGCCAGCAGCTTGGAATTCGTTAGCGGTCTCGAGCAGTTCTTC	CASSLEFVSGLEQFF
NA	17	NA	TRBJ1-2	TRBV5-5	TGTGCCAGCAGCCCCCCGGTACAGTCCGGTATGGACTATGGCTACACCTTC	CASSPPVQSGMDYGYTF
TRBD2	17	NA	TRBJ2-7	TRBV27	TGTGCCAGCAGCCCCGGGACTAGCGGGATCAGCTCCTACGAGCAGTACTTC	CASSPGTSGISSYEQYF
NA	14	NA	TRBJ1-1	TRBV30	TGTGCCTGGAGAGACAGAACCGAGAAGACTGAAGCTTTCTTT	CAWRDRTEKTEAFF
NA	13	NA	TRBJ2-5	TRBV18	TGTGCCAGCTCACCTACGGCAGGAGAGACCCAGTACTTC	CASSPTAGETQYF
NA	13	NA	TRBJ1-2	TRBV30	TGTGCATTAATCCCAGGGCCCACCTATGGCTACACCTTC	CALIPGPTYGYTF
TRBD1	11	once	TRBJ1-2	TRBV29-1	TGCAGCGTTGAAGCAGGGGGAGGCTACACCTTC	CSVEAGGGYTF
TRBD1	15	NA	TRBJ1-1	TRBV2	TGTGCCACCCAGGGACAGGGGCCAGGGAACACTGAAGCTTTCTTT	CATQGQGPGNTEAFF
NA	15	NA	TRBJ2-7	TRBV5-1	TGCGCCAGCAGCTCGCCGCGGGGGCCAACCTACGAGCAGTACTTC	CASSSPRGPTYEQYF
TRBD1	16	NA	TRBJ1-1	TRBV7-2	TGTGCCAGCAGCCCCAACCAGGGGGCGGCAAACACTGAAGCTTTCTTT	CASSPNQGAANTEAFF
TRBD1	16	NA	TRBJ1-6	TRBV9	TGTGCCAGCAGCGTAGGTCGGGACAGTTATAATTCACCCCTCCACTTT	CASSVGRDSYNSPLHF
NA	12	NA	TRBJ2-7	TRBV29-1	TGCAGCGTCGGGACTTTGCACTACGAGCAGTACTTC	CSVGTLHYEQYF
TRBD1	19	NA	TRBJ2-2	TRBV9	TGTGCCAGCAGCGTAGGAGGACAGGACTCTACACTGAACACCGGGGAGCTGTTTTTT	CASSVGGQDSTLNTGELFF
NA	15	NA	TRBJ1-5	TRBV18	TGTGCCAGCTCTAACGAACTAGGCGGGCTCCAGCCCCAGCATTTT	CASSNELGGLQPQHF
NA	13	NA	TRBJ1-1	TRBV5-1	TGCGCCAGCTCTGGGGGACATAACACTGAAGCTTTCTTT	CASSGGHNTEAFF
NA	17	NA	TRBJ1-5	TRBV19	TGTGCCAGTAGTATAGACCCTTACGGGACACTCAATCAGCCCCAGCATTTT	CASSIDPYGTLNQPQHF
NA	20	NA	TRBJ2-3	TRBV6-4	TGTGCCAGCATTCCCACCCAGAGGGGACAAAGAAACGAACTCACAGATACGCAGTATTTT	CASIPTQRGQRNELTDTQYF
NA	14	few	TRBJ1-2	TRBV2	TGTGCCAGCAGTGAGGATGCCAGGGGCTATGGCTACACCTTC	CASSEDARGYGYTF
NA	14	NA	TRBJ1-1	TRBV5-4	TGTGCCAGCAGCTTGGGACAGGCAGGCACTGAAGCTTTCTTT	CASSLGQAGTEAFF
NA	18	NA	TRBJ2-4	TRBV29-1	TGCAGCGTTGAAGATCGTGCGGGACTCAGAGCGGCCAAAAACATTCAGTACTTC	CSVEDRAGLRAAKNIQYF
NA	14	NA	TRBJ1-4	TRBV28	TGTGCCAGCAGTTCCAAACCAGGGTTTGAAAAACTGTTTTTT	CASSSKPGFEKLFF
NA	11	NA	TRBJ1-2	TRBV9	TGTGCCAGCAGCTCCGAGGATGGCTACACCTTC	CASSSEDGYTF
NA	14	once	TRBJ1-4	TRBV9	TGTGCCAGCAGCGTAGACGGCAGACATAAAACGGTGTTTTTT	CASSVDGRHKTVFF
TRBD2	16	few	TRBJ2-7	TRBV4-1	TGCGCCAGCAGCCAAGATCGGGGCGGGGGCTCCTACGAGCAGTACTTC	CASSQDRGGGSYEQYF
NA	19	NA	TRBJ1-6	TRBV23-1	TGCGCCAGCAGTCAAATCGTCGCACCCAACAGGTTTTATAATTCACCCCTCCACTTT	CASSQIVAPNRFYNSPLHF
TRBD1	12	NA	TRBJ1-1	TRBV12-5	TGTGCTAGTGGACTCGGGACAGGGGAAGCTTTCTTT	CASGLGTGEAFF
NA	17	NA	TRBJ2-3	TRBV27	TGTGCCAGCAGTTCTGGACTTATGAACCCTAGCACAGATACGCAGTATTTT	CASSSGLMNPSTDTQYF
NA	13	NA	TRBJ2-7	TRBV27	TGTGCCAGCAGCAGCCCAGCGATCTACGAGCAGTACTTC	CASSSPAIYEQYF
NA	16	NA	TRBJ1-6	TRBV12-5	TGTGCTAGTGTTAGACAGATAAGCTCCTATAATTCACCCCTCCACTTT	CASVRQISSYNSPLHF
TRBD1	14	NA	TRBJ1-2	TRBV5-6	TGTGCCAGCAGCTTTTCCGGGACAGGGGATGGCTACACCTTC	CASSFSGTGDGYTF
NA	16	NA	TRBJ1-6	TRBV2	TGTGCCAGCAGACCGGGTCTTAGCTCCTATAATTCACCCCTCCACTTT	CASRPGLSSYNSPLHF
TRBD1	17	NA	TRBJ1-1	TRBV7-2	TGTGCCAGCAGCCCCTACGACAGGGGAAAAAGGAACACTGAAGCTTTCTTT	CASSPYDRGKRNTEAFF
TRBD2	16	NA	TRBJ2-3	TRBV4-2	TGTGCCAGCAGCCAAGCTCCGGGGGGGAGCACAGATACGCAGTATTTT	CASSQAPGGSTDTQYF
TRBD1	16	NA	TRBJ1-5	TRBV6-6	TGTGCCAGCAGTTACCAACGACAGGGAAAGAATCAGCCCCAGCATTTT	CASSYQRQGKNQPQHF
NA	13	NA	TRBJ2-3	TRBV16	TGTGCCAGCAGCCTTGGAGGCCCAGATACGCAGTATTTT	CASSLGGPDTQYF
TRBD2	16	NA	TRBJ2-3	TRBV11-1	TGTGCCAGCAGCCCACCGGGACTAGCGAGGAAAGATACGCAGTATTTT	CASSPPGLARKDTQYF
TRBD1	14	NA	TRBJ1-1	TRBV6-1	TGTGCCAGCAGCCCCGGGACAGGGAACACTGAAGCTTTCTTT	CASSPGTGNTEAFF
NA	16	NA	TRBJ2-5	TRBV11-2	TGTGCCAGCAGCTACCTTTCTGGGGCCAGCCAAGAGACCCAGTACTTC	CASSYLSGASQETQYF
NA	15	NA	TRBJ1-2	TRBV29-1	TGCAGCGTTGTTGTCGAAACGGGGAGTAACTATGGCTACACCTTC	CSVVVETGSNYGYTF
TRBD1	16	NA	TRBJ1-6	TRBV5-6	TGTGCCAGCAGCAGACTTTCGGGACAGGGGACTTCACCCCTCCACTTT	CASSRLSGQGTSPLHF
NA	16	NA	TRBJ1-4	TRBV7-2	TGTGCCAGCAGCTTAGTATCACATGCAACTAATGAAAAACTGTTTTTT	CASSLVSHATNEKLFF